These T cell receptor beta chains were read from a single sample in a study of identical twins. TCRdb called the 5' RACE reads again in MiXCR, with one record for every CDR3 protein. The profile shows some 250,000 distinct CDR3 sequences, about 13% of them singletons. The sample also formed part of further work on yellow fever vaccine responses in identical twins.

Sequencing was carried out using memory (CD45RO+) T cells sorted from blood. The receptor set was obtained from a woman between 18 and 29 years old in good health. CDR3s include the opening cysteine and the closing phenylalanine or tryptophan. The D gene is left open where the match is weak. Size is stated for part of the rows, as once, few or many counts, or as a class when the clone is expanded.

d_gene	v_gene	j_gene	abundance	CDR3aa	CDR3nt
TRBD2	TRBV13	TRBJ2-5	once	CASSLFGGLAGSGETQYF	TGTGCCAGCAGCTTATTTGGGGGACTAGCGGGGTCCGGGGAGACCCAGTACTTC
-	TRBV11-2	TRBJ2-3	few	CASHPIGATDTQYF	TGTGCCAGCCACCCAATCGGGGCCACAGATACGCAGTATTTT
-	TRBV7-9	TRBJ2-7	once	CASSPLADFSYEQYF	TGTGCCAGCAGCCCTCTCGCAGATTTCTCCTACGAGCAGTACTTC
TRBD1	TRBV28	TRBJ2-1	-	CASRPDRVNEQFF	TGTGCCAGCAGACCGGACAGGGTGAATGAGCAGTTCTTC
-	TRBV5-1	TRBJ2-3	many	CASSLRTDTQYF	TGCGCCAGCAGCTTACGTACAGATACGCAGTATTTT
-	TRBV7-9	TRBJ2-2	few	CASSLARIQGTGELFF	TGTGCCAGCAGCTTAGCACGGATTCAGGGGACCGGGGAGCTGTTTTTT
-	TRBV5-6	TRBJ2-1	few	CASSSRKRSYNEQFF	TGTGCCAGCAGCTCACGTAAACGGTCCTACAATGAGCAGTTCTTC
TRBD1	TRBV2	TRBJ1-2	few	CASRRTGVGGYTF	TGTGCCAGCAGAAGGACAGGCGTCGGGGGCTACACCTTC
TRBD2	TRBV12-3/TRBV12-4	TRBJ2-1	many	CASSWGGLVDEQFF	TGTGCCAGCAGTTGGGGGGGACTAGTCGATGAGCAGTTCTTC
-	TRBV6-5	TRBJ2-2	few	CASSYTNRGRNTGELFF	TGTGCCAGCAGTTACACCAACCGCGGCAGGAACACCGGGGAGCTGTTTTTT
-	TRBV29-1	TRBJ1-1	many	CSVEKGNTEAFF	TGCAGCGTTGAAAAGGGTAACACTGAAGCTTTCTTT
-	TRBV5-4	TRBJ2-1	-	CASSKNWGTEQFF	TGTGCCAGCAGTAAGAACTGGGGCACTGAGCAGTTCTTC
TRBD1	TRBV6-5	TRBJ2-3	few	CASSYLGQISTDTQYF	TGTGCCAGCAGTTACTTGGGACAGATCAGCACAGATACGCAGTATTTT
-	TRBV2	TRBJ2-1	-	CASSRGYRWDEQFF	TGTGCCAGCAGTCGGGGCTACCGGTGGGATGAGCAGTTCTTC
TRBD1	TRBV4-2	TRBJ2-4	-	CASSQDATGTNIQYF	TGTGCCAGCAGCCAAGACGCGACAGGGACAAACATTCAGTACTTC
-	TRBV20-1	TRBJ1-5	few	CSARGSRYNQPQHF	TGCAGTGCTAGAGGGTCCAGGTACAATCAGCCCCAGCATTTT
-	TRBV29-1	TRBJ2-7	few	CSVASGPGEQYF	TGCAGCGTTGCCTCTGGGCCGGGAGAGCAGTACTTC
TRBD2	TRBV7-2	TRBJ2-5	few	CASSVGLSQTQYF	TGTGCCAGCAGCGTGGGACTATCGCAGACCCAGTACTTC
TRBD1	TRBV12-3/TRBV12-4	TRBJ1-1	many	CASGRQGPFTEAFF	TGTGCCAGCGGCAGACAGGGACCCTTCACTGAAGCTTTCTTT
-	TRBV7-9	TRBJ2-7	-	CASSLAGANEQYF	TGTGCCAGCAGCTTAGCCGGGGCCAACGAGCAGTACTTC
-	TRBV19	TRBJ2-2	few	CASIFGGDYTGELFF	TGTGCCAGTATCTTCGGGGGAGATTACACCGGGGAGCTGTTTTTT
TRBD1	TRBV10-3	TRBJ1-2	many	CAISESGQGAGYTF	TGTGCCATCAGTGAATCGGGACAGGGCGCTGGCTACACCTTC
-	TRBV30	TRBJ1-4	many	CAWSVGEKLFF	TGTGCCTGGAGTGTTGGTGAAAAACTGTTTTTT
-	TRBV5-1	TRBJ2-7	many	CASSPSTGHEQYF	TGCGCCAGCAGCCCAAGTACGGGGCACGAGCAGTACTTC
TRBD2	TRBV20-1	TRBJ2-5	many	CSAHPRTSGETQYF	TGCAGTGCCCATCCGAGGACTAGCGGGGAGACCCAGTACTTC